This T cell receptor beta chain was documented in a study of T cell responses to AZD1222 COVID-19 vaccine. Overall study findings and caveats: Just a handful of AZD1222 recipients were seropositive at baseline.

Trimming stripped 6 bases from V and 5 bases from J, with 14 bases between. Germline V gives CDR1 KGHSY, CDR2 FQNENV. The CDR3 sequence is 14 residues long. Repertoires were generated with immunoSEQ multiplex PCR, while TCRdb's copy carries only in-frame clones and drops some. Of about 120,000 clones in the sample, 90% were seen once. In the case of this clone: Its target is unknown.

The chain has TRBV16 and TRBJ1-5, with D maybe TRBD1 (5 bases). This sequence originates from an adult in good health. This specimen consisted of peripheral blood, obtained on day 0 of MenACWY control vaccination. CDR3 bases: TGTGCCAGCAGTAACGGGCAGACAGATCAGCCCCAGCATTTT. Translation gives CASSNGQTDQPQHF.